These T cell receptor beta chains were read from a single sample in a study of radiotherapy plus CTLA-4 blockade in lung cancer. Sequenced by immunoSEQ multiplex PCR; TCRdb stores in-frame clones only, minus some. The sample lists about 68,000 clones, roughly 85% occurring once. The specimen comprised peripheral blood, sampled from a patient treated with radiotherapy plus ipilimumab. The receptors here all came from a human donor with non-small cell lung cancer who had a complete response to radiotherapy plus ipilimumab. Both conserved end residues are part of each CDR3. The D gene is left open where the match is weak. Clone size, where shown, is once, few, many, or a class for clones that have expanded.

few	-	TRBV4-3	TRBJ1-3	CASSQDPPGRGPGNTIYF	TGCGCCAGCAGCCAAGATCCCCCAGGAAGGGGCCCCGGAAACACCATATATTTT
-	-	TRBV15	TRBJ1-2	CATSSPSRSSYGYTF	TGTGCCACCAGCAGCCCTTCCAGGAGTTCCTATGGCTACACCTTC
-	TRBD1	TRBV5-4	TRBJ2-3	CASSWDREDTQYF	TGTGCCAGCAGCTGGGACAGGGAAGATACGCAGTATTTT
few	TRBD1	TRBV5-4	TRBJ2-7	CASSTTGGRYEQYF	TGTGCCAGCAGCACGACAGGGGGCCGGTACGAGCAGTACTTC
-	TRBD1	TRBV27	TRBJ2-6	CASSLTGAGANVLTF	TGTGCCAGCAGTCTTACAGGGGCTGGGGCCAACGTCCTGACTTTC
-	-	TRBV5-1	TRBJ2-1	CASSLGGTGNEQFF	TGCGCCAGCAGCTTAGGCGGGACGGGCAATGAGCAGTTCTTC
-	-	TRBV2	TRBJ2-5	CASSVGQLLTQYF	TGTGCCAGCAGTGTGGGACAACTTTTAACCCAGTACTTC
-	-	TRBV7-8	TRBJ1-1	CASSLSRTLNTEAFF	TGTGCCAGCAGCTTATCCCGGACGTTGAACACTGAAGCTTTCTTT
-	TRBD2	TRBV5-1	TRBJ2-3	CASSVLLAGNTDTQYF	TGCGCCAGCAGCGTCCTACTAGCGGGGAATACAGATACGCAGTATTTT
-	TRBD1	TRBV25-1	TRBJ2-2	CASCSGTGNTGELFF	TGTGCCAGCTGCTCCGGGACAGGGAACACCGGGGAGCTGTTTTTT
-	-	TRBV7-2	TRBJ2-3	CASSLALSPGRDTQYF	TGTGCCAGCAGCTTAGCGTTGAGTCCGGGACGCGATACGCAGTATTTT
-	-	TRBV5-1	TRBJ2-7	CASSLGGVALEQYF	TGCGCCAGCAGCTTGGGGGGAGTGGCTCTCGAGCAGTACTTC
-	-	TRBV4-1	TRBJ2-3	CASSQVLRSKTDTQYF	TGCGCCAGCAGCCAAGTGCTCCGGTCGAAAACAGATACGCAGTATTTT